This TCR beta chain was captured in a study of blood T cells in healthy people across ages. This CDR3 is 15 amino acids long. Germline loops: CDR1 MGHRA, CDR2 YSYEKL. Then a second PCR, running about 6 to 11 cycles, was carried out with a sample-barcoded 5' primer and a J-beta primer mix. In TCRdb, the 5' RACE reads were re-called with MiXCR into one record per CDR3 protein. The table has about 1 million distinct CDR3 sequences, 20% to 25% seen once. This clonotype was seen only a few times. Its target is unknown. The study's findings and limits: More naive CD4+ cells and higher diversity marked long-lived donors relative to aged donors.

Total RNA was extracted at no less than 6 micrograms per sample. These same records also appear under a second study, on T cells of mothers and their children. That work adds: Slightly higher but non-significant overlap marked related mother-child pairs versus unrelated pairs. The data showed no persistent microchimeric T cell clones.

The J gene is TRBJ2-5, the V gene TRBV4-1; TRBD1 agrees at 8 bases. The J call may be in error: the DNA end matches TRBJ2-7 better. The receptor was derived from a girl aged 2-10 years in good health. Sequences were obtained from blood. The CDR3 here is CASSQVVQGAYEQYF. CDR3 DNA sequence: TGCGCCAGCAGCCAAGTGGTACAGGGGGCCTACGAGCAGTACTTC.